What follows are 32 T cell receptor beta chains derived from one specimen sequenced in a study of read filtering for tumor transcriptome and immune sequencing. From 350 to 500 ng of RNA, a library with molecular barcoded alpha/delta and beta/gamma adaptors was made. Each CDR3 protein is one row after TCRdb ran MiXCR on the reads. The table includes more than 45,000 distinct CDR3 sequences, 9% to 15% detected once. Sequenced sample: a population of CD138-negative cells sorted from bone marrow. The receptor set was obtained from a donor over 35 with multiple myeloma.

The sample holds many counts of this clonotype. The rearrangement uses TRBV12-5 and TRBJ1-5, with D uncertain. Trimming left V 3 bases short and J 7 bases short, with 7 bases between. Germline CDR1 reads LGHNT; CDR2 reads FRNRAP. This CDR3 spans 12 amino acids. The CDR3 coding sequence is TGTGCTAGTGGTTTCGATGAGCAGCCCCAGCATTTT. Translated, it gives CASGFDEQPQHF.

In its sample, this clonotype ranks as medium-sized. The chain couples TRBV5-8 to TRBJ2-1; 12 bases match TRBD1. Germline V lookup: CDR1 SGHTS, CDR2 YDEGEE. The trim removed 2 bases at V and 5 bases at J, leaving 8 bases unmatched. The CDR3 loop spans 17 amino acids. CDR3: CASSLWGTGGFNNEQFF. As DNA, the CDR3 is TGTGCCAGCAGCTTATGGGGGACAGGGGGCTTCAACAATGAGCAGTTCTTC.

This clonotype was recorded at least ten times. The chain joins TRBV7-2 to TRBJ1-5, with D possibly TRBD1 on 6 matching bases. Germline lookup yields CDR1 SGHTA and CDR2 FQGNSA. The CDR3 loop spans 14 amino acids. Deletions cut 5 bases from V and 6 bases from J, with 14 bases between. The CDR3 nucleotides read TGTGCCAGCAGCAAACAGGGTGGAGTTCAGCCCCAGCATTTT. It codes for CASSKQGGVQPQHF.

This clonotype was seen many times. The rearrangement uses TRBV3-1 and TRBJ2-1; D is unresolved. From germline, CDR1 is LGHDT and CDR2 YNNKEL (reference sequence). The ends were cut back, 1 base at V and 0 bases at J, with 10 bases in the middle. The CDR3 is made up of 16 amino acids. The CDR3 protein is CASSQGTRSSYNEQFF. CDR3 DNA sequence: TGTGCCAGCAGCCAAGGGACCCGGAGCTCCTACAATGAGCAGTTCTTC.

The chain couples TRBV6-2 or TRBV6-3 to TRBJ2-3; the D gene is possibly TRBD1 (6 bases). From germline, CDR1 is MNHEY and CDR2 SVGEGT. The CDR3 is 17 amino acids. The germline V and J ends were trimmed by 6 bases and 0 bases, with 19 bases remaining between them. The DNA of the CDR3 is TGTGCCAGCAGCGCGTTTTCCGGGACACAAAGCACAGATACGCAGTATTTT. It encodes CASSAFSGTQSTDTQYF.

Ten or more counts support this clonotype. CDR3 nucleotides: TGCAGCGTCCGACCTTCAGATACCAATGAGCAGTTCTTC. Its translation: CSVRPSDTNEQFF. V usage is TRBV29-1 and J usage is TRBJ2-1, with D uncertain. Germline V gene sequence: CDR1 SQVTM, CDR2 ANQGSEA. The length of the CDR3 is 13 residues. Trimming shortened V by 6 bases and J by 6 bases, and 15 bases separated the two germline ends.

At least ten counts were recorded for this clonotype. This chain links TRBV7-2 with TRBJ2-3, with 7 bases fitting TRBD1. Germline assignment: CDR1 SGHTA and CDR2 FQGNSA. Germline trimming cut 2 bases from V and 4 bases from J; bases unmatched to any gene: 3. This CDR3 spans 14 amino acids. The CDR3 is CASSLRTGSDTQYF. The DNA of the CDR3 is TGTGCCAGCAGCTTACGGACAGGATCAGATACGCAGTATTTT. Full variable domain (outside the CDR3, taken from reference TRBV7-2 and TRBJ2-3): GAGVSQSPSNKVTEKGKDVELRCDPISGHTALYWYRQSLGQGLEFLIYFQGNSAPDKSGLPSDRFSAERTGGSVSTLTIQRTQQEDSAVYLCASSLRTGSDTQYFGPGTRLTVL.

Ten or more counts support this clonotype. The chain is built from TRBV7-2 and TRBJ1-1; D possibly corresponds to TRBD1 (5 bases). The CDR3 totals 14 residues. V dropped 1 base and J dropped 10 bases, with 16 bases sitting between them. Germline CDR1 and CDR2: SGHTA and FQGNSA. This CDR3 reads CASSLGGDRSRAFF. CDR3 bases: TGTGCCAGCAGCTTAGGTGGGGACCGAAGTAGAGCTTTCTTT.

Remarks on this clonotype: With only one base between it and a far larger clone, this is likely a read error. CDR3 loop: CAGSPTRLSTDPPYNEQFF. DNA of the CDR3: TGTGCCGGCAGCCCGACCCGACTTTCGACGGACCCTCCCTACAATGAGCAGTTCTTC. This chain joins TRBV7-2 and TRBJ2-1; D not resolved. Germline CDR1 is SGHTA and CDR2 is FQGNSA. CDR3 size: 19 residues.

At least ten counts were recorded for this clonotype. This CDR3 reads CASSYTGTSANIQYF. The CDR3 nucleotides are TGTGCCAGCAGTTACACCGGGACTAGCGCAAACATTCAGTACTTC. The rearrangement links TRBV6-5 to TRBJ2-4, with 10 bases that match TRBD2. J lost 6 bases, V lost 2 bases, and 4 bases had no gene match. CDR1 and CDR2 (germline): MNHEY, SVGAGI. The CDR3 has 15 residues.

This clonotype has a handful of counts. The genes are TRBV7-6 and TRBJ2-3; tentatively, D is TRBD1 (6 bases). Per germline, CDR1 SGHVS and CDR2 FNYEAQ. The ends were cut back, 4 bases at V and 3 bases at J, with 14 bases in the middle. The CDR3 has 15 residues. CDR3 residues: CASSSGGGRTDTQYF. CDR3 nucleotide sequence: TGTGCCAGCAGCTCTGGTGGGGGCCGAACAGATACGCAGTATTTT.

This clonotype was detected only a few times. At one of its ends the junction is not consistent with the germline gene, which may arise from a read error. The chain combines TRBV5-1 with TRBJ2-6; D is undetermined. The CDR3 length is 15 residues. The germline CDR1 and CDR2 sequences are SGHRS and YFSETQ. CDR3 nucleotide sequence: TGCGCCAGCAGCTTGGCTCCATCTGAGGCCAACGTCCTGACTTTC. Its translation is CASSLAPSEANVLTF.

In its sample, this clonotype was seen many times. The CDR3 coding sequence is TGTGCCATCAAACCCCGGGGGGCCAAAGCTTTCTTT. Translating it yields CAIKPRGAKAFF. The rearrangement uses TRBV6-5 and TRBJ1-1, with D possibly TRBD1 on 6 matching bases. V was pared by 10 bases and J by 9 bases, with 18 bases between. Germline lookup yields CDR1 MNHEY and CDR2 SVGAGI. This CDR3 comprises 12 residues.

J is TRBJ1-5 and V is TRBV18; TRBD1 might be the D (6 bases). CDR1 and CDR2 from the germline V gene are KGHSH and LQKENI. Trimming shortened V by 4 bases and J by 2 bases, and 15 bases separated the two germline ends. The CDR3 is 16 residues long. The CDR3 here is CASSLTTTGRNQPQHF. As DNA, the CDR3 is TGTGCCAGCTCACTAACCACGACAGGCCGCAATCAGCCCCAGCATTTT. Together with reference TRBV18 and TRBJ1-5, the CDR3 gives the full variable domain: NAGVMQNPRHLVRRRGQEARLRCSPMKGHSHVYWYRQLPEEGLKFMVYLQKENIIDESGMPKERFSAEFPKEGPSILRIQQVVRGDSAAYFCASSLTTTGRNQPQHFGDGTRLSIL.

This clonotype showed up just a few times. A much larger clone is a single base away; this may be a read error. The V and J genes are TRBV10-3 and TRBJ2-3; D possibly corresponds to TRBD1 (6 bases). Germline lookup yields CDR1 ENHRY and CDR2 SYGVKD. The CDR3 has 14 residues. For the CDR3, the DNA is TGTGCCATCGCTGGGGACACATACACAGATACGCTGTATTTT. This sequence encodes CAIAGDTYTDTLYF.

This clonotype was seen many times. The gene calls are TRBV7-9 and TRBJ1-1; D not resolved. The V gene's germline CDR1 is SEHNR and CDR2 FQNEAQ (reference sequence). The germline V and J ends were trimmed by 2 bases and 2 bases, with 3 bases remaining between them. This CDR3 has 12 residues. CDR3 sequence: CASSLINTEAFF. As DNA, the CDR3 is TGTGCCAGCAGCTTAATTAACACTGAAGCTTTCTTT.

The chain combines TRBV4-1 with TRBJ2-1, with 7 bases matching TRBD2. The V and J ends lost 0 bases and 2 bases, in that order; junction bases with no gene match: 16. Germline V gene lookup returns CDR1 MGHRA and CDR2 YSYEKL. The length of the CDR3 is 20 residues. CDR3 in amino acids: CASSQEETSIYLFPYNEQFF. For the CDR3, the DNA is TGCGCCAGCAGCCAAGAGGAGACTAGCATTTATTTGTTCCCCTACAATGAGCAGTTCTTC.

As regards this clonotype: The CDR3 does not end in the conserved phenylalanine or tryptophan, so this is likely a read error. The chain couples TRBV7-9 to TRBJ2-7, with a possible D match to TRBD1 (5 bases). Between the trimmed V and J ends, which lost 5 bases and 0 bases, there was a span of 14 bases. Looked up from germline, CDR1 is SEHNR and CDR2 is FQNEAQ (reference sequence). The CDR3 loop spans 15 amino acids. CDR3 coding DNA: TGTGCCAGCAGCAAGGGGCAGGTGAGCTCCTACGAGCAGTACCTC. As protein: CASSKGQVSSYEQYL.

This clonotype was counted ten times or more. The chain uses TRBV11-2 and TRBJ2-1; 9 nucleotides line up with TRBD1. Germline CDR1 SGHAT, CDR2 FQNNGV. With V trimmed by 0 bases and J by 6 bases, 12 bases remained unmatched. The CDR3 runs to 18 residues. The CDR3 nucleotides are TGTGCCAGCAGCTTAGAGCCCACCGGGACAGGGCTTCGCAATGAGCAGTTCTTC. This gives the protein CASSLEPTGTGLRNEQFF.

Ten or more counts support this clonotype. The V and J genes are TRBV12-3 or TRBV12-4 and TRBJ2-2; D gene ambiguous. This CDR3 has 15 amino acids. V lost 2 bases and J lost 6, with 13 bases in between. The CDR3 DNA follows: TGTGCCAGCAGTTTACCTACGGTGGGGTCCGGGGAGCTGTTTTTT. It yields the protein CASSLPTVGSGELFF.

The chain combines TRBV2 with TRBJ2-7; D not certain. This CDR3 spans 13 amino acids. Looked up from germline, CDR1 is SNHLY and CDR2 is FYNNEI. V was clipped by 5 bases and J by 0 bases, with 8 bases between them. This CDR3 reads CASSPEASYEQYF. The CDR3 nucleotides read TGTGCCAGCAGTCCTGAAGCCTCCTACGAGCAGTACTTC.

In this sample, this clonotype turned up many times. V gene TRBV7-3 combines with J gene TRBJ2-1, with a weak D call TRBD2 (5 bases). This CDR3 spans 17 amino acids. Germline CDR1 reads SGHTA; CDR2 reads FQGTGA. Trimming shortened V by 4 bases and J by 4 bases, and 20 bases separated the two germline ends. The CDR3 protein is CASSSRWEAGGYNEQFF. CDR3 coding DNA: TGTGCCAGCAGCTCGAGATGGGAAGCCGGCGGGTACAATGAGCAGTTCTTC.

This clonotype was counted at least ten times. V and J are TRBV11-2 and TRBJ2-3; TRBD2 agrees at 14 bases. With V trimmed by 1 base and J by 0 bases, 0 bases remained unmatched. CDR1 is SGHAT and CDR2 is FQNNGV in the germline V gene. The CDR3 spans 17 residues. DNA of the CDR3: TGTGCCAGCAGCTTAGGGACTAGCGGGGGGAGCACAGATACGCAGTATTTT. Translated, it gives CASSLGTSGGSTDTQYF.

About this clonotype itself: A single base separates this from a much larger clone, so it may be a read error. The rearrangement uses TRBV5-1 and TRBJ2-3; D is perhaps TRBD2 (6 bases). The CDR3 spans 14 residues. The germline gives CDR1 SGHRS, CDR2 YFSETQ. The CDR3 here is CVSSIGGETDTQYF. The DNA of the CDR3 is TGCGTCAGCAGCATTGGAGGGGAAACAGATACGCAGTATTTT.

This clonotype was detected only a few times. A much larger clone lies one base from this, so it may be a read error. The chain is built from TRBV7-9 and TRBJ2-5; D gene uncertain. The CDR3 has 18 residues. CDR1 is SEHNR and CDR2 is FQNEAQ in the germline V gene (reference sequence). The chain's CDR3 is CASSLASIWDPRQEAQYF. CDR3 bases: TGTGCCAGCAGCTTAGCATCTATCTGGGATCCAAGACAAGAGGCCCAGTACTTC.

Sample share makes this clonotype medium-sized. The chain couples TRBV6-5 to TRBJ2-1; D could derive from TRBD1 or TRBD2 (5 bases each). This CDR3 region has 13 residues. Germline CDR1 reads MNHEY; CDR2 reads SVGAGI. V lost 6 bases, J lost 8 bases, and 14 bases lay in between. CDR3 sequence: CASRPWGSYEQFF. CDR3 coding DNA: TGTGCCAGCAGACCCTGGGGGAGCTATGAGCAGTTCTTC.

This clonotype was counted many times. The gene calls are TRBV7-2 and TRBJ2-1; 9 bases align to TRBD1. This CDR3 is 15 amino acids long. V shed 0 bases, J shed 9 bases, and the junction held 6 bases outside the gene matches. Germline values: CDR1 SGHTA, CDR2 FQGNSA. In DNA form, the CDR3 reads TGTGCCAGCAGCTTAGCGGGACAGGGTCTAAGTGAGCAGTTCTTC. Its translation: CASSLAGQGLSEQFF. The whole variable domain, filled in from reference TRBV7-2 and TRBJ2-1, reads GAGVSQSPSNKVTEKGKDVELRCDPISGHTALYWYRQSLGQGLEFLIYFQGNSAPDKSGLPSDRFSAERTGGSVSTLTIQRTQQEDSAVYLCASSLAGQGLSEQFFGPGTRLTVL.

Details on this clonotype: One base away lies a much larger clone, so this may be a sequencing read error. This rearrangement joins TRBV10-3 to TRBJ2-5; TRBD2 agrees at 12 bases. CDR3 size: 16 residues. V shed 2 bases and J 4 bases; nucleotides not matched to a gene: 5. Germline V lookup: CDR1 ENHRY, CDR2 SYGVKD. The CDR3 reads CAISEGGLAGGETQYF. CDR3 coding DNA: TGTGCCATCAGTGAGGGGGGACTAGCGGGCGGAGAGACCCAGTACTTC.

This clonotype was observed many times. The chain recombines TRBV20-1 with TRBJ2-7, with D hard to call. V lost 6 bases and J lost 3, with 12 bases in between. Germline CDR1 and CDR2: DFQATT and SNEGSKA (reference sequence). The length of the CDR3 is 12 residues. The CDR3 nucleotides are TGCAGTGCCAACAGAAACTTCTACGAGCAGTACTTC. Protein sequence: CSANRNFYEQYF.

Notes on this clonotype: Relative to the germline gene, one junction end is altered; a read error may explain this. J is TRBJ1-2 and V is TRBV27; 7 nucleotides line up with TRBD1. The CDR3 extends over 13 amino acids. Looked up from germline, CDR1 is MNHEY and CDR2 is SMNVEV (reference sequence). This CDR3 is CASKRQGNCGYTF. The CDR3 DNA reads TGTGCCAGCAAAAGACAGGGCAACTGTGGCTACACCTTC.

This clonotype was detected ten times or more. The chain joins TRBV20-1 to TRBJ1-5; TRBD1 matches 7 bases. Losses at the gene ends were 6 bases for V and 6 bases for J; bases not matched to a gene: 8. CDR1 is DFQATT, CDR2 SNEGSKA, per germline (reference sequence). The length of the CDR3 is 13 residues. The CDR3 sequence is CSARDSWGQPQHF. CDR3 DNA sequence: TGCAGTGCGCGGGACAGTTGGGGTCAGCCCCAGCATTTT.

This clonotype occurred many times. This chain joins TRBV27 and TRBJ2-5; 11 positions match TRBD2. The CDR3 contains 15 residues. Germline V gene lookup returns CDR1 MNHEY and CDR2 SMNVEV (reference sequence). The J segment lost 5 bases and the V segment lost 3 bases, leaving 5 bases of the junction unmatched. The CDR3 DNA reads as TGTGCCAGCAGTTTGGTAGCGGGGGGGGCTGAGACCCAGTACTTC. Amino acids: CASSLVAGGAETQYF.